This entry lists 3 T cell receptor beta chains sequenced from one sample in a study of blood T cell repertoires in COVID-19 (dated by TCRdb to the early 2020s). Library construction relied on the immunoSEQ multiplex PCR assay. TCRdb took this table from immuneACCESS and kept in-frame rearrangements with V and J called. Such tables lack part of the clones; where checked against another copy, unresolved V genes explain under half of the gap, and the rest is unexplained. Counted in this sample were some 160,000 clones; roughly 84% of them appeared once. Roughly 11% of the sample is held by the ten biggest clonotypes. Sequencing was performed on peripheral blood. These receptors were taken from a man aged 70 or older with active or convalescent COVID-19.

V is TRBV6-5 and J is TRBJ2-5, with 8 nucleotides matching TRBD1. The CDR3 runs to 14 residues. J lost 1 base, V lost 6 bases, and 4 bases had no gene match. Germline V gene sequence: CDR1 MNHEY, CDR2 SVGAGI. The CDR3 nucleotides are TGTGCCAGCAGCCGACAGGGGTTCCAAGAGACCCAGTACTTC. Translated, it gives CASSRQGFQETQYF.

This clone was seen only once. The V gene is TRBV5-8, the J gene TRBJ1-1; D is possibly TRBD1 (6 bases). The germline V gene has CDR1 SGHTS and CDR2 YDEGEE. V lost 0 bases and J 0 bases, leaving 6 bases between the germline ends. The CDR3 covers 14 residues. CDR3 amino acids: CASSLGTVNTEAFF. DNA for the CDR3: TGTGCCAGCAGCTTGGGGACAGTGAACACTGAAGCTTTCTTT.

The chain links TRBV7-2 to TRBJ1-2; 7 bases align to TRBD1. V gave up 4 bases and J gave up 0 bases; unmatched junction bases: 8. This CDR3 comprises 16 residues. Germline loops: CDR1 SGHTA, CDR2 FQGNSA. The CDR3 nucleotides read TGTGCCAGCAGCTCTCGACAGGGAGTTACTAACTATGGCTACACCTTC. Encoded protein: CASSSRQGVTNYGYTF.